These 21 T cell receptor beta chains share one sample of origin, sequenced in a study of blood T cell repertoires in COVID-19. Measured with immunoSEQ multiplex PCR; TCRdb has only the in-frame clones, and not every one. The sample gives under 75,000 clones, roughly nine tenths of which show up once; more than 8% is in the top ten. The material sequenced was peripheral blood. The source of these receptors is a man aged 50 to 59 with active COVID-19.

The CDR3 protein is CASRAERGPDTQYF. DNA for the CDR3: TGTGCCAGCAGGGCCGAGAGGGGGCCTGATACGCAGTATTTT. The rearrangement links TRBV7-2 to TRBJ2-3, with 7 positions matching TRBD1. There are 14 residues in the CDR3. Germline V gives CDR1 SGHTA, CDR2 FQGNSA. Unmatched junction bases numbered 9, after V lost 6 bases and J lost 6 bases. The complete variable domain, with remaining parts taken from reference TRBV7-2 and TRBJ2-3, reads GAGVSQSPSNKVTEKGKDVELRCDPISGHTALYWYRQSLGQGLEFLIYFQGNSAPDKSGLPSDRFSAERTGGSVSTLTIQRTQQEDSAVYLCASRAERGPDTQYFGPGTRLTVL.

In DNA form, the CDR3 reads TGTGCCAGCAGCATGCTTACTAGCGGGGGTTACACCGGGGAGCTGTTTTTT. It is translated as CASSMLTSGGYTGELFF. The chain combines TRBV7-8 with TRBJ2-2; 11 bases line up with TRBD2. V gave up 5 bases and J gave up 3 bases; unmatched junction bases: 8. CDR3 length equals 17 residues. Germline V gene lookup returns CDR1 SGHVS and CDR2 FQNEAQ.

The V and J genes are TRBV9 and TRBJ2-3; 10 nucleotides line up with TRBD1. Trimming took 4 bases from V and 2 from J; bases not matched to a gene: 13. Germline V gene lookup returns CDR1 SGDLS and CDR2 YYNGEE. This CDR3 is 18 amino acids long. Written as DNA, the CDR3 is TGTGCCAGCAGCACCCGAGGACGACAGGGGGCCTACACAGATACGCAGTATTTT. Its translation: CASSTRGRQGAYTDTQYF.

The chain has TRBV7-2 and TRBJ2-1, with 8 nucleotides matching TRBD2. Trimming cost V 1 base and J 2 bases; bases outside gene matches: 7. Germline V CDR1 and CDR2: SGHTA, FQGNSA. This CDR3 is 17 amino acids long. CDR3 sequence reads: CASSLVWGSGAYNEQFF. The CDR3 coding sequence is TGTGCCAGCAGCTTAGTCTGGGGTAGCGGGGCCTACAATGAGCAGTTCTTC.

The chain combines TRBV7-3 with TRBJ1-2; 7 nucleotides line up with TRBD1. Looked up from germline, CDR1 is SGHTA and CDR2 is FQGTGA. The CDR3 runs 12 residues. The junction had 0 bases not matched to a gene; V was cut back by 4 bases and J by 4 bases. The CDR3 sequence: CASSSGGYGYTF. The CDR3 bases are TGTGCCAGCAGCTCAGGGGGCTATGGCTACACCTTC. Variable domain in full (rest from reference TRBV7-3 and TRBJ1-2): GAGVSQTPSNKVTEKGKYVELRCDPISGHTALYWYRQSLGQGPEFLIYFQGTGAADDSGLPNDRFFAVRPEGSVSTLKIQRTERGDSAVYLCASSSGGYGYTFGSGTRLTVV.

This clone was detected a few times. The chain combines TRBV7-9 with TRBJ1-2; tentatively, D is TRBD1 (5 bases). CDR1 and CDR2 (germline): SEHNR, FQNEAQ (reference sequence). This CDR3 region has 15 residues. V lost 3 bases to trimming and J lost 7 bases, with 18 bases between them. CDR3 residues: CASSFPGLPTAGYTF. CDR3 DNA: TGTGCCAGCAGCTTCCCGGGACTTCCGACCGCTGGCTACACCTTC. Full variable domain (rest looked up from reference TRBV7-9 and TRBJ1-2): DTGVSQNPRHKITKRGQNVTFRCDPISEHNRLYWYRQTLGQGPEFLTYFQNEAQLEKSRLLSDRFSAERPKGSFSTLEIQRTEQGDSAMYLCASSFPGLPTAGYTFGSGTRLTVV.

The V call is TRBV7-9, the J call TRBJ2-5; maybe TRBD2 (6 bases). This CDR3 comprises 14 residues. Trimming pared 1 base from V and 1 base from J, leaving 7 bases between. Germline values: CDR1 SEHNR, CDR2 FQNEAQ (reference sequence). Written as DNA, the CDR3 is TGTGCCAGCAGCTTAGGGGGACTCCAAGAGACCCAGTACTTC. Translating gives CASSLGGLQETQYF. The whole variable domain, remainder taken from reference TRBV7-9 and TRBJ2-5, is DTGVSQNPRHKITKRGQNVTFRCDPISEHNRLYWYRQTLGQGPEFLTYFQNEAQLEKSRLLSDRFSAERPKGSFSTLEIQRTEQGDSAMYLCASSLGGLQETQYFGPGTRLLVL.

The chain has TRBV6-1 and TRBJ2-7; D not resolved. CDR1 MNHNS and CDR2 SASEGT come from the germline V gene. The CDR3 has 12 residues. V lost 2 bases and J 7 bases, leaving 9 bases between the germline ends. Here the CDR3 reads CASSESRWEQYF. The CDR3 DNA is TGTGCCAGCAGTGAATCCAGGTGGGAGCAGTACTTC.

The rearrangement uses TRBV12-3 or TRBV12-4 and TRBJ2-1, with D possibly matching TRBD2 (6 bases). Trimming took 9 bases from V and 7 from J, leaving 7 bases between them. The CDR3 is made up of 10 amino acids. This CDR3 reads CASSGNEQFF. Written as DNA, the CDR3 is TGTGCCAGTAGCGGTAATGAGCAGTTCTTC.

This clone was observed a single time. The V call is TRBV7-8, the J call TRBJ2-7, with D tentatively TRBD2 (5 bases). V was shortened by 0 bases and J by 1 base, with 7 bases between the two germline ends. This CDR3 is 14 amino acids long. The germline gives CDR1 SGHVS, CDR2 FQNEAQ. The CDR3 is CASSLAEESYEQYF. For the CDR3, the DNA is TGTGCCAGCAGCTTAGCGGAGGAGTCCTACGAGCAGTACTTC.

This clone has only a few counts. The chain carries TRBV7-9 and TRBJ1-1; perhaps TRBD1 as D (6 bases). Trimming stripped 4 bases from V and 7 bases from J, with 10 bases between. The CDR3 length is 12 residues. Germline loops: CDR1 SEHNR, CDR2 FQNEAQ (reference sequence). CDR3 sequence (DNA): TGTGCCAGCAGCTCACAGGGTGGTGAAGCTTTCTTT. Its translation is CASSSQGGEAFF. Looking up the rest from reference TRBV7-9 and TRBJ1-1 gives the full variable domain: DTGVSQNPRHKITKRGQNVTFRCDPISEHNRLYWYRQTLGQGPEFLTYFQNEAQLEKSRLLSDRFSAERPKGSFSTLEIQRTEQGDSAMYLCASSSQGGEAFFGQGTRLTVV.

This clone was observed once. The rearrangement links TRBV7-2 to TRBJ2-7; 8 bases agree with TRBD1. Germline V gene sequence: CDR1 SGHTA, CDR2 FQGNSA. Unmatched junction bases numbered 10, after V lost 5 bases and J lost 4 bases. The CDR3 consists of 15 residues. CDR3: CASSELGTGRYEQYF. DNA for the CDR3: TGTGCCAGCAGCGAACTAGGGACAGGACGATACGAGCAGTACTTC.

V and J are TRBV2 and TRBJ1-2; possible D gene TRBD1, 6 bases. Germline values: CDR1 SNHLY, CDR2 FYNNEI. Trimming shortened V by 7 bases and J by 1 base, and 7 bases separated the two germline ends. This CDR3 comprises 12 residues. The CDR3 region is CASIQGNYGYTF. The CDR3 DNA sequence: TGTGCCAGCATACAGGGTAACTATGGCTACACCTTC.

CDR3 region: CASSLGWLAGNEQYF. DNA of the CDR3: TGTGCCAGCAGCTTAGGTTGGCTAGCGGGGAACGAGCAGTACTTC. This chain uses TRBV11-2 with TRBJ2-7; 9 nucleotides align to TRBD2. V gave up 1 base and J gave up 5 bases; unmatched junction bases: 6. This CDR3 has 15 residues. The germline CDR1 and CDR2 sequences are SGHAT and FQNNGV.

The chain links TRBV5-1 to TRBJ1-4, with 8 bases that match TRBD1. V shed 5 bases, J shed 5 bases, and the junction held 8 bases outside the gene matches. This CDR3 spans 15 amino acids. The germline V gene encodes CDR1 SGHRS and CDR2 YFSETQ. The CDR3 sequence: CASRFRQGRNEKLFF. In DNA, the CDR3 is TGCGCCAGCAGATTCCGACAGGGGCGAAATGAAAAACTGTTTTTT.

The V gene is TRBV6-2 or TRBV6-3, the J gene TRBJ2-4; 8 bases match TRBD1. The CDR3 consists of 15 residues. Germline CDR1 is MNHEY and CDR2 is SVGEGT. V shed 0 bases and J 6 bases; nucleotides not matched to a gene: 4. CDR3 nucleotides: TGTGCCAGCAGTTACTCGGACAGGGACGTAAACATTCAGTACTTC. Translated, it gives CASSYSDRDVNIQYF.

This clone turned up a few times. V and J are TRBV27 and TRBJ1-1, with a weak D call TRBD1 (5 bases). Germline V gives CDR1 MNHEY, CDR2 SMNVEV (reference sequence). The V end was cut by 5 bases, the J end by 7 bases, with 20 bases between. The CDR3 has 15 amino acids. The CDR3 loop reads CASSQTPRVRHEAFF. The CDR3 coding sequence is TGTGCCAGCAGTCAAACCCCCAGGGTTAGACATGAAGCTTTCTTT.

CDR3 coding DNA: TGCGCCAGCAGCCGATTACTTTTAGGACAGGGCGAGTCACCCCTCCACTTT. Protein product: CASSRLLLGQGESPLHF. The chain recombines TRBV4-1 with TRBJ1-6, with 8 positions matching TRBD1. CDR1 is MGHRA, CDR2 YSYEKL, per germline. Trimming took 4 bases from V and 10 from J; bases not matched to a gene: 15. The CDR3 extends over 17 amino acids.

The V call is TRBV5-1, the J call TRBJ2-2; 9 bases fit TRBD2. From germline, CDR1 is SGHRS and CDR2 YFSETQ. Unmatched junction bases numbered 5, after V lost 2 bases and J lost 0 bases. This CDR3 comprises 17 residues. CDR3 bases: TGCGCCAGCAGCTTTCCCAGCGGGGGGTCGAACACCGGGGAGCTGTTTTTT. Residues: CASSFPSGGSNTGELFF.

In regard to this clone: Mismatch with germline at one junction end may stem from a read error. V gene TRBV6-6 combines with J gene TRBJ1-4; 7 nucleotides match TRBD1. The CDR3 covers 15 residues. Germline V gene lookup returns CDR1 MNHNY and CDR2 SVGAGI (reference sequence). Here the CDR3 reads CASSYGTVKNEKLFF. The CDR3 nucleotides are TGTGCCAGCAGTTACGGGACAGTAAAGAATGAAAAGCTGTTTTTT.

This clone has more than one count but fewer than ten. The V gene is TRBV5-4, the J gene TRBJ1-6, with D hard to call. V gave up 0 bases and J gave up 0 bases, with 10 bases separating them. The CDR3 has 17 amino acids. Germline CDR1 and CDR2: SGHNT and YYREEE (reference sequence). The CDR3 DNA sequence: TGTGCCAGCAGCTTGGCTGGAGGGAGCTCCTATAATTCACCCCTCCACTTT. Its protein product is CASSLAGGSSYNSPLHF.